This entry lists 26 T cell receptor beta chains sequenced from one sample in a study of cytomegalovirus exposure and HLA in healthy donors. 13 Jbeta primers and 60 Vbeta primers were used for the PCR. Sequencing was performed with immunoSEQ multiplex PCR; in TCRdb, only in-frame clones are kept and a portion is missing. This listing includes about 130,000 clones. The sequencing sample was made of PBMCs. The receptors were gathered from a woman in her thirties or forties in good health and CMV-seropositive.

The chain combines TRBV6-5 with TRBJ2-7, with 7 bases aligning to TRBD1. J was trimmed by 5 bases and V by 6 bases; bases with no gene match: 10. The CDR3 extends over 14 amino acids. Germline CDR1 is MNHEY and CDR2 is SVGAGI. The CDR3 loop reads CASSRDSTRHEQYF. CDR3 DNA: TGTGCCAGCAGCCGGGACAGTACACGGCACGAGCAGTACTTC.

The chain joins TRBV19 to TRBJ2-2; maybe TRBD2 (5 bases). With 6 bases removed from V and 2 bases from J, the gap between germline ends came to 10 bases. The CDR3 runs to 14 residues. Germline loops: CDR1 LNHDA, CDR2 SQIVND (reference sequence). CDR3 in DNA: TGTGCCAGTAGCGGGAAGATCAACACCGGGGAGCTGTTTTTT. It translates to CASSGKINTGELFF.

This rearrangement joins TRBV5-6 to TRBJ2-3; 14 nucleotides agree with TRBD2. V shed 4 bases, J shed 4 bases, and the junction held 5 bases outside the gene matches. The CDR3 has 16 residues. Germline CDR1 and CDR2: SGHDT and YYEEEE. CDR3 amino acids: CASSPGLAGGADTQYF. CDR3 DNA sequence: TGTGCCAGCAGCCCTGGACTAGCGGGAGGTGCAGATACGCAGTATTTT.

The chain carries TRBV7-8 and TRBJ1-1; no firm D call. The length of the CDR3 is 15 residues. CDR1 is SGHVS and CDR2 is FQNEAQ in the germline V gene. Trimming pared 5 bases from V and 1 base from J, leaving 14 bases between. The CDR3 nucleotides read TGTGCCAGCAGCCGAACGCCAGGATCGAACACTGAAGCTTTCTTT. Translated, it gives CASSRTPGSNTEAFF.

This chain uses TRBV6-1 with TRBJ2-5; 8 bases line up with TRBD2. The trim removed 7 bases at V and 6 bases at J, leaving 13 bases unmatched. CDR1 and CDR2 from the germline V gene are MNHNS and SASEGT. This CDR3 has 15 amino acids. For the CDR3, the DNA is TGTGCCAGCAACATGGGACTAGATGTTTTTCAGACCCAGTACTTC. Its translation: CASNMGLDVFQTQYF.

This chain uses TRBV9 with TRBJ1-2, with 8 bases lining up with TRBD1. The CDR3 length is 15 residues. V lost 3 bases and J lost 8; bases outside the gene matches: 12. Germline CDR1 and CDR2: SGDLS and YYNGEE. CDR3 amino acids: CASSARPQGARGYTF. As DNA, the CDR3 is TGTGCCAGCAGCGCTCGCCCCCAGGGGGCGAGGGGCTACACCTTC.

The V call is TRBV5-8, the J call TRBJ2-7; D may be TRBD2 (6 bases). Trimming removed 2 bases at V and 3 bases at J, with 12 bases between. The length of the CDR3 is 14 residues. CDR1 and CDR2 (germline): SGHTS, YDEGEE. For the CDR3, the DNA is TGTGCCAGCAGCTTTCGCGGGGAGGACTACGAGCAGTACTTC. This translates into CASSFRGEDYEQYF.

The CDR3 nucleotides are TGTGCCAGCACCGGGACAGGGGGCGCCCCCACTGAAGCTTTCTTT. As protein: CASTGTGGAPTEAFF. This chain links TRBV6-4 with TRBJ1-1; 12 nucleotides align to TRBD1. The germline V gene encodes CDR1 MRHNA and CDR2 SNTAGT. V gave up 7 bases and J gave up 4 bases; unmatched junction bases: 7. This CDR3 region has 15 residues.

The CDR3 region is CASSLSLPGSNEQFF. DNA for the CDR3: TGTGCCAGCAGTTTATCTCTCCCGGGGAGCAATGAGCAGTTCTTC. The chain recombines TRBV27 with TRBJ2-1, with D tentatively TRBD2 (5 bases). The V end lost 0 bases, the J end lost 6 bases, and 12 bases lay between the germline ends. Germline V lookup: CDR1 MNHEY, CDR2 SMNVEV (reference sequence). The CDR3 extends over 15 amino acids.

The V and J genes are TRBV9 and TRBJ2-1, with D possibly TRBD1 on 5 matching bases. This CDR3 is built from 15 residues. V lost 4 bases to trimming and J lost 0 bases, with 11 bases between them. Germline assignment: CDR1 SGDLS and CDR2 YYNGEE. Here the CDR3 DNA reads TGTGCCAGCAGCCTTGGTGGGGCCTCCTACAATGAGCAGTTCTTC. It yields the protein CASSLGGASYNEQFF.

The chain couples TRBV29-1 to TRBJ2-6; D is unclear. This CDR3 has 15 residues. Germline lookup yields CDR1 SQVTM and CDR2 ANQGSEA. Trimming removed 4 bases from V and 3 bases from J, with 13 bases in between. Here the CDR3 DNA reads TGCAGCGTTGGCACCCCTAGTGGTGGGGCCAACGTCCTGACTTTC. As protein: CSVGTPSGGANVLTF.

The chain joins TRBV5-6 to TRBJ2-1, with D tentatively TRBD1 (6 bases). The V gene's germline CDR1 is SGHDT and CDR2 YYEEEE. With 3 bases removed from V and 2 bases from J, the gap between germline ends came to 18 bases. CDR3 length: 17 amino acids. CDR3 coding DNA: TGTGCCAGCAGCTCTCCAGGGGTTTGGGGTGCCTACAATGAGCAGTTCTTC. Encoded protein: CASSSPGVWGAYNEQFF.

The CDR3, as DNA: TGTGCCAGCACCAAGGGGGCAGTAAATGAGCAGTTCTTC. Protein: CASTKGAVNEQFF. V usage is TRBV11-2 and J usage is TRBJ2-1, with 7 bases lining up with TRBD1. The CDR3 contains 13 residues. The V segment lost 7 bases and the J segment 7 bases; nucleotides outside the gene matches: 7. The germline CDR1 and CDR2 sequences are SGHAT and FQNNGV.

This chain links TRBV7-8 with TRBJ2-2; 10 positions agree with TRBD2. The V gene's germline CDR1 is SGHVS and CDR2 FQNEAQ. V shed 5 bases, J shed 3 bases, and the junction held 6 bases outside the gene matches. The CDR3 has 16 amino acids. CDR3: CASSLGLAAYTGELFF. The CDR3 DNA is TGTGCCAGCAGCCTAGGACTAGCGGCTTACACCGGGGAGCTGTTTTTT.

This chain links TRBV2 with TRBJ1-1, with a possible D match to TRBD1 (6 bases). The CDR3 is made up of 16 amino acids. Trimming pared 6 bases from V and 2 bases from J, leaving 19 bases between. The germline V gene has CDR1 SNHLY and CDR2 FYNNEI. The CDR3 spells CASRSWTDLINTEAFF. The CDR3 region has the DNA TGTGCCAGCAGGTCTTGGACAGACTTAATTAACACTGAAGCTTTCTTT.

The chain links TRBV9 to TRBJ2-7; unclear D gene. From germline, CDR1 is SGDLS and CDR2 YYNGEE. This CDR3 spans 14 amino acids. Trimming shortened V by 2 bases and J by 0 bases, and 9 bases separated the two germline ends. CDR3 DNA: TGTGCCAGCAGCGTTCAAACCAGCTCCTACGAGCAGTACTTC. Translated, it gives CASSVQTSSYEQYF.

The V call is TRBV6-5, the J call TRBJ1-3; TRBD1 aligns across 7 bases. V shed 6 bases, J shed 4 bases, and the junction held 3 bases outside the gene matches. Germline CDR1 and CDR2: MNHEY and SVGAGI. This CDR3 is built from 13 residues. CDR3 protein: CASRGTAGNTIYF. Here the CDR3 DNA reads TGTGCCAGCAGGGGGACAGCCGGAAACACCATATATTTT.

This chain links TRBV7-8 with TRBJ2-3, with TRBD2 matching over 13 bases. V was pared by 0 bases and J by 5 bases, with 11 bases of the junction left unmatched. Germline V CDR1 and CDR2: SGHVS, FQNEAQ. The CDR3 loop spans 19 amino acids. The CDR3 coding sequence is TGTGCCAGCAGCTTAGCCCTAATGCGACTAGCGGGAGGAGAAGATACGCAGTATTTT. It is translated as CASSLALMRLAGGEDTQYF.

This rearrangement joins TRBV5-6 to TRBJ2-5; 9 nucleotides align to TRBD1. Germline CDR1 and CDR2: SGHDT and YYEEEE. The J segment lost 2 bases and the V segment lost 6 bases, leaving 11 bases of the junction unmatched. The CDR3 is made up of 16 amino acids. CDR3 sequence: CASTRTGDHIQETQYF. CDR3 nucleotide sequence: TGTGCCAGCACCCGGACAGGGGACCACATACAAGAGACCCAGTACTTC.

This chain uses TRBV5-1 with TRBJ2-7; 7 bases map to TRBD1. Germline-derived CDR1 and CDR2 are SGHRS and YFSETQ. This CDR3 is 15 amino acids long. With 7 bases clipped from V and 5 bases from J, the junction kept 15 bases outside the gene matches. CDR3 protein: CASSSGDRVGDEQYF. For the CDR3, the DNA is TGCGCCAGCTCCAGCGGCGACAGGGTTGGCGACGAGCAGTACTTC.

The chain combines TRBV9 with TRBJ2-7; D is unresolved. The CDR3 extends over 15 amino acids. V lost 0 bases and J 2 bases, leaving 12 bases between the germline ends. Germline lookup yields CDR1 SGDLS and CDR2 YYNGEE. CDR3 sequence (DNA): TGTGCCAGCAGCGTAGGCGCCCCTGTCACCTACGAGCAGTACTTC. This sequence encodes CASSVGAPVTYEQYF.

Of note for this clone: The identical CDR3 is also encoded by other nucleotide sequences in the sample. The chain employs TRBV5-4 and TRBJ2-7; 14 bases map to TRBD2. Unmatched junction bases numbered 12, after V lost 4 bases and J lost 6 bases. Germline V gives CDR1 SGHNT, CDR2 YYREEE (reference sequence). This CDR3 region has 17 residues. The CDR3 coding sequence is TGTGCCAGCAGCCGGGGACTAGCGGGAGAGTTTCCGAGCGAGCAGTACTTC. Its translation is CASSRGLAGEFPSEQYF.

CDR3 coding DNA: TGTGCCAGCAGCCCCTCCCGGGGCTACGAGCAGTACTTC. Its translation is CASSPSRGYEQYF. This sequence joins TRBV11-2 and TRBJ2-7, with D perhaps TRBD2 (5 bases). The ends were cut back, 5 bases at V and 3 bases at J, with 11 bases in the middle. Germline CDR1 is SGHAT and CDR2 is FQNNGV. The CDR3 loop spans 13 amino acids.

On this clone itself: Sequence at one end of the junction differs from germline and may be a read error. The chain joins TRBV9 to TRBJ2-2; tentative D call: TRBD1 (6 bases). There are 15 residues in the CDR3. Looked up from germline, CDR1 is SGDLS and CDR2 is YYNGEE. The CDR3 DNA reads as TGTGTCAGCAGCGACCCGGGACAGAACACCGGGGAGCTGTTTTTT. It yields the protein CVSSDPGQNTGELFF.

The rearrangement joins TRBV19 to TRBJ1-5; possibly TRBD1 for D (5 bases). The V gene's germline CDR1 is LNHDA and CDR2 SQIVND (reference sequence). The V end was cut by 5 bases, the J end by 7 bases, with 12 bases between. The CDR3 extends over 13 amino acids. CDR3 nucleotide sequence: TGTGCCAGTAGTTCACAGGTGCGGCAGCCCCAGCATTTT. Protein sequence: CASSSQVRQPQHF. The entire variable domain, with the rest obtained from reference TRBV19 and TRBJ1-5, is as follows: DGGITQSPKYLFRKEGQNVTLSCEQNLNHDAMYWYRQDPGQGLRLIYYSQIVNDFQKGDIAEGYSVSREKKESFPLTVTSAQKNPTAFYLCASSSQVRQPQHFGDGTRLSIL.

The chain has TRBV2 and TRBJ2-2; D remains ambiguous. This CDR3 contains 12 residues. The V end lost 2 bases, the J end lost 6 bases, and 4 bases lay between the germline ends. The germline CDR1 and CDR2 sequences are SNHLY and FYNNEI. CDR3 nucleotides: TGTGCCAGCAGTGAACGTGCCGGGGAGCTGTTTTTT. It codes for CASSERAGELFF.